These 19 T cell receptor beta chains came from one sample sequenced in a study of T cells in Graves' hyperthyroidism and ophthalmopathy. The source material, RNA transcripts, was used to amplify TCR beta CDR3 regions. An initial round of RT-PCR targeting the TCR CDR3 relied on the HTBI primer set. TCRdb redid the calling of the multiplex PCR reads with MiXCR, one entry per CDR3 protein. The sample yields hundreds of thousands of distinct CDR3 sequences, roughly 13% seen once. Sequencing was carried out using blood. All receptors come from a woman aged 25 to 39 with Graves' hyperthyroidism that later progressed to Graves' ophthalmopathy.

This clonotype has just a few counts. The CDR3 DNA reads TGCAGTGCTAGAGATCCGGGACTAGCGGAAGGCACAGATACGCAGTATTTT. Residues: CSARDPGLAEGTDTQYF. V is TRBV20-1 and J is TRBJ2-3; TRBD2 aligns across 11 bases. Germline-derived CDR1 and CDR2 are DFQATT and SNEGSKA (reference sequence). The length of the CDR3 is 17 residues. V gave up 0 bases and J gave up 1 base; unmatched junction bases: 6.

This clonotype has a handful of counts. The chain couples TRBV27 to TRBJ1-1; perhaps TRBD1 as D (5 bases). Germline V gives CDR1 MNHEY, CDR2 SMNVEV (reference sequence). The V end was cut by 5 bases, the J end by 10 bases, with 20 bases between. The CDR3 runs 14 residues. This CDR3 reads CASSLAGTAAGAFF. As DNA, the CDR3 is TGTGCCAGCAGTCTCGCCGGGACCGCGGCGGGAGCTTTCTTT.

This clonotype has more than one count but fewer than ten. This chain joins TRBV14 and TRBJ1-1; weak D call: TRBD1 (5 bases). The CDR3 loop spans 14 amino acids. The germline CDR1 and CDR2 sequences are SGHDN and FVKESK. Trimming stripped 2 bases from V and 7 bases from J, with 14 bases between. As DNA, the CDR3 is TGTGCCAGCAGCCAATTACCGGAAGGGGTTGAAGCTTTCTTT. It codes for CASSQLPEGVEAFF.

This clonotype was counted many times. The chain combines TRBV28 with TRBJ1-2; D unresolved. This CDR3 has 12 residues. Germline CDR1 and CDR2: MDHEN and SYDVKM. V gave up 5 bases and J gave up 7 bases, with 11 bases separating them. The CDR3: CASSLITGGYTF. CDR3 nucleotides: TGTGCCAGCAGTCTAATAACGGGTGGCTACACCTTC.

In this sample, this clonotype turned up many times. This chain links TRBV11-3 with TRBJ2-7; 11 bases line up with TRBD2. Germline V lookup: CDR1 SGHNT, CDR2 YENEEA. With 4 bases clipped from V and 6 bases from J, the junction kept 8 bases outside the gene matches. This CDR3 has 15 residues. The CDR3 is CASSSQGLAVLEQYF. The CDR3 coding sequence is TGTGCCAGCAGCTCACAGGGACTAGCGGTTCTCGAGCAGTACTTC.

This clonotype was detected only a few times. V gene TRBV6-1 combines with J gene TRBJ2-1; D gene ambiguous. This CDR3 has 11 residues. Germline V gene sequence: CDR1 MNHNS, CDR2 SASEGT. The ends were cut back, 3 bases at V and 8 bases at J, with 5 bases in the middle. The CDR3 sequence: CASSDGDEQFF. The CDR3 DNA reads TGTGCCAGCAGTGATGGGGATGAGCAGTTCTTC.

Ten or more counts support this clonotype. The CDR3 nucleotides are TGTGCCAGCAGCTTAGGTCTGGGACTCCTATACAATGAGCAGTTCTTC. This sequence encodes CASSLGLGLLYNEQFF. The gene calls are TRBV11-3 and TRBJ2-1, with D tentatively TRBD2 (6 bases). Trimming stripped 1 base from V and 4 bases from J, with 14 bases between. Germline CDR1 reads SGHNT; CDR2 reads YENEEA. This CDR3 is built from 16 residues.

The rearrangement uses TRBV6-2 or TRBV6-3 and TRBJ2-7; the match to TRBD2 covers 13 bases. Germline lookup yields CDR1 MNHEY and CDR2 SVGEGT. The trim removed 6 bases at V and 4 bases at J, leaving 6 bases unmatched. This CDR3 contains 15 residues. Here the CDR3 reads CASSQTSGRWYEQYF. In DNA form, the CDR3 reads TGTGCCAGCAGCCAGACTAGCGGGAGGTGGTACGAGCAGTACTTC.

This sequence joins TRBV7-9 and TRBJ2-7; no definite D call. Germline values: CDR1 SEHNR, CDR2 FQNEAQ (reference sequence). The V end was cut by 4 bases, the J end by 5 bases, with 15 bases between. The CDR3 loop spans 14 amino acids. DNA of the CDR3: TGTGCCAGCAGCTCGACGGCCCGCGAGCACGAGCAGTACTTC. It translates to CASSSTAREHEQYF.

This clonotype was counted at least ten times. The chain uses TRBV27 and TRBJ1-5, with D possibly being TRBD1 (6 bases). V was cut by 0 bases and J by 6 bases, with 15 bases left in between. The V gene's germline CDR1 is MNHEY and CDR2 SMNVEV (reference sequence). This CDR3 comprises 16 residues. The chain's CDR3 is CASSLSRGQAGQPQHF. CDR3 nucleotide sequence: TGTGCCAGCAGTTTATCTAGGGGACAAGCGGGTCAGCCCCAGCATTTT.

In this sample, this clonotype turned up many times. The gene calls are TRBV11-2 and TRBJ2-1; 10 nucleotides match TRBD2. This CDR3 is 16 amino acids long. The junction had 8 bases not matched to a gene; V was cut back by 1 base and J by 8 bases. Germline values: CDR1 SGHAT, CDR2 FQNNGV. The CDR3 sequence is CASSLVLAGARDEQFF. In nucleotides, the CDR3 is TGTGCCAGCAGCTTAGTTCTAGCGGGAGCCCGAGATGAGCAGTTCTTC.

V is TRBV9 and J is TRBJ2-2; no clear D. The CDR3 spans 14 residues. Germline CDR1 and CDR2: SGDLS and YYNGEE. V was trimmed by 0 bases and J by 6 bases, leaving 9 bases between them. CDR3 nucleotides: TGTGCCAGCAGCGTAGCTATGATTGCCGGGGAGCTGTTTTTT. The encoded protein is CASSVAMIAGELFF.

The rearrangement joins TRBV4-3 to TRBJ1-4; TRBD1 is a possible D gene (5 bases). This CDR3 has 16 amino acids. Germline V gives CDR1 LGHNA, CDR2 YSLEER. V was shortened by 0 bases and J by 4 bases, with 12 bases between the two germline ends. In DNA form, the CDR3 reads TGCGCCAGCAGCCAAGATCTATCGAGGGGTAATGAAAAACTGTTTTTT. It encodes CASSQDLSRGNEKLFF.

This clonotype occurred many times. V usage is TRBV20-1 and J usage is TRBJ2-7, with TRBD1 matching over 8 bases. J lost 3 bases, V lost 4 bases, and 8 bases had no gene match. CDR3 size: 14 residues. The V gene's germline CDR1 is DFQATT and CDR2 SNEGSKA (reference sequence). The DNA of the CDR3 is TGCAGTGCTACCGACAGGGGCGCCATCTACGAGCAGTACTTC. Protein: CSATDRGAIYEQYF.

This clonotype has ten or more counts. This rearrangement joins TRBV10-3 to TRBJ2-3, with D tentatively TRBD2 (5 bases). CDR1 ENHRY and CDR2 SYGVKD come from the germline V gene. V shed 6 bases and J shed 2 bases, with 9 bases lying between them. The CDR3 loop spans 13 amino acids. CDR3 residues: CAIREEATDTQYF. For the CDR3, the DNA is TGTGCCATCAGGGAGGAGGCCACAGATACGCAGTATTTT.

This clonotype was counted at least ten times. The chain links TRBV11-3 to TRBJ2-7, with D perhaps given as TRBD1 or TRBD2 (6 bases each). Trimming pared 1 base from V and 3 bases from J, leaving 13 bases between. The CDR3 totals 15 residues. Germline CDR1 and CDR2: SGHNT and YENEEA. CDR3 nucleotide sequence: TGTGCCAGCAGCTTAGTCCCGGGGGCGAACTACGAGCAGTACTTC. The encoded protein is CASSLVPGANYEQYF.

This clonotype has a count of ten or more. The chain is built from TRBV12-3 or TRBV12-4 and TRBJ2-7; TRBD1 agrees at 7 bases. The CDR3 is 15 residues long. Unmatched junction bases numbered 5, after V lost 3 bases and J lost 0 bases. This CDR3 is CASSLGTASSYEQYF. Written as DNA, the CDR3 is TGTGCCAGCAGTTTGGGGACAGCCAGCTCCTACGAGCAGTACTTC.

Ten or more counts support this clonotype. This rearrangement joins TRBV11-2 to TRBJ2-5; the match to TRBD2 covers 9 bases. CDR3 size: 15 residues. The ends lost 4 bases at V and 4 bases at J; junction bases unmatched: 7. From germline, CDR1 is SGHAT and CDR2 FQNNGV. The CDR3 loop is CASSSRGLAAETQYF. Here the CDR3 DNA reads TGTGCCAGCAGCTCTAGGGGACTAGCCGCAGAGACCCAGTACTTC.

This clonotype was observed at least ten times. This chain joins TRBV10-3 and TRBJ2-5; D is perhaps TRBD2 (5 bases). Trimming left V 0 bases short and J 4 bases short, with 9 bases between. Germline CDR1 is ENHRY and CDR2 is SYGVKD. The CDR3 has 14 amino acids. The CDR3 loop reads CAISESSGSETQYF. The CDR3 region has the DNA TGTGCCATCAGTGAGTCATCGGGGTCAGAGACCCAGTACTTC.